The 25 T cell receptor beta chains below all came from one sample that was sequenced in a study of T cell responses to AZD1222 COVID-19 vaccine. Assay: immunoSEQ multiplex PCR; the TCRdb copy retains only in-frame clones and omits some. The data show some 64,000 clones, with roughly 87% seen just once and about 18% held by the top ten. This specimen was peripheral blood, taken on day 0 of AZD1222 vaccination. The receptors shown here come from an adult in good health.

This clone was counted a single time. This sequence joins TRBV7-9 and TRBJ1-2; 7 bases are shared with TRBD1. Germline V gene sequence: CDR1 SEHNR, CDR2 FQNEAQ (reference sequence). The CDR3 contains 13 residues. Trimming removed 5 bases from V and 3 bases from J; junction bases left unmatched: 3. This CDR3 reads CASSITGDYGYTF. CDR3 bases: TGTGCCAGCAGCATCACAGGGGACTATGGCTACACCTTC. Full variable domain (remainder filled in from reference TRBV7-9 and TRBJ1-2): DTGVSQNPRHKITKRGQNVTFRCDPISEHNRLYWYRQTLGQGPEFLTYFQNEAQLEKSRLLSDRFSAERPKGSFSTLEIQRTEQGDSAMYLCASSITGDYGYTFGSGTRLTVV.

This clone showed up just once. J is TRBJ2-5 and V is TRBV28; 14 bases align to TRBD2. Germline loops: CDR1 MDHEN, CDR2 SYDVKM. Trimming at V came to 6 bases and at J to 4 bases, leaving 7 bases not matched to a gene. CDR3 size: 16 residues. The CDR3 loop reads CASRPLTSGRGETQYF. CDR3 coding DNA: TGTGCCAGCAGGCCTTTGACTAGCGGGAGGGGAGAGACCCAGTACTTC.

This chain joins TRBV14 and TRBJ1-1; the D is unclear. The CDR3 sequence is 14 residues long. V was pared by 1 base and J by 1 base, with 7 bases between. Germline V CDR1 and CDR2: SGHDN, FVKESK. The CDR3 region has the DNA TGTGCCAGCAGCCAAGGGGTATGGAACACTGAAGCTTTCTTT. Its translation is CASSQGVWNTEAFF. The entire variable domain, with the rest obtained from reference TRBV14 and TRBJ1-1, is as follows: EAGVTQFPSHSVIEKGQTVTLRCDPISGHDNLYWYRRVMGKEIKFLLHFVKESKQDESGMPNNRFLAERTGGTYSTLKVQPAELEDSGVYFCASSQGVWNTEAFFGQGTRLTVV.

The V and J genes are TRBV24-1 and TRBJ2-1; weak D call: TRBD2 (6 bases). CDR1 and CDR2 (germline): KGHDR, SFDVKD. The CDR3 totals 19 residues. V lost 7 bases and J 0 bases, leaving 24 bases between the germline ends. CDR3 nucleotide sequence: TGTGCCACCAGGAGGCCTGGGAGGATCTGGGAGAGCTCCTACAATGAGCAGTTCTTC. Translated: CATRRPGRIWESSYNEQFF.

This chain connects TRBV30 to TRBJ2-5; D may be TRBD1 (6 bases). Germline-derived CDR1 and CDR2 are GTSNPN and SVGIG (reference sequence). Trimming left V 0 bases short and J 6 bases short, with 17 bases between. The CDR3 runs 15 residues. CDR3 amino acids: CAWSVLRDTGKTQYF. The CDR3 DNA reads as TGTGCCTGGAGTGTACTCCGGGACACAGGAAAGACCCAGTACTTC.

The chain combines TRBV4-1 with TRBJ2-1; D gene ambiguous. The CDR3 runs 17 residues. The germline gives CDR1 MGHRA, CDR2 YSYEKL. Trimming took off 0 bases at V and 0 bases at J, with 12 bases between the two ends. The CDR3 sequence is CASSQDGRWSSYNEQFF. The CDR3 nucleotides are TGCGCCAGCAGCCAAGATGGTAGGTGGAGCTCCTACAATGAGCAGTTCTTC.

V usage is TRBV5-1 and J usage is TRBJ1-1; D possibly corresponds to TRBD1 (5 bases). The CDR3 covers 12 residues. Germline loops: CDR1 SGHRS, CDR2 YFSETQ. Between the trimmed V and J ends, which lost 3 bases and 11 bases, there was a span of 14 bases. Here the CDR3 reads CASSSGLRGAFF. CDR3 nucleotides: TGCGCCAGCAGCTCGGGACTGCGGGGGGCTTTCTTT.

This clone appeared a single time. J is TRBJ2-1 and V is TRBV7-2; D ambiguous. Germline V gene sequence: CDR1 SGHTA, CDR2 FQGNSA. The CDR3 sequence is 14 residues long. Trimming took off 6 bases at V and 7 bases at J, with 16 bases between the two ends. CDR3 residues: CASRPGWERNEQFF. The DNA of the CDR3 is TGTGCCAGCAGACCTGGGTGGGAAAGGAATGAGCAGTTCTTC.

The chain joins TRBV18 to TRBJ1-1, with D uncertain. The CDR3 loop spans 14 amino acids. Trimming removed 6 bases at V and 1 base at J, with 12 bases between. Germline V gene lookup returns CDR1 KGHSH and CDR2 LQKENI. The CDR3 spells CASSSEAGNTEAFF. DNA of the CDR3: TGTGCCAGCTCGTCGGAGGCGGGGAACACTGAAGCTTTCTTT. Based on the CDR3 plus reference TRBV18 and TRBJ1-1, the full variable domain is NAGVMQNPRHLVRRRGQEARLRCSPMKGHSHVYWYRQLPEEGLKFMVYLQKENIIDESGMPKERFSAEFPKEGPSILRIQQVVRGDSAAYFCASSSEAGNTEAFFGQGTRLTVV.

The V gene is TRBV9, the J gene TRBJ2-5, with D uncertain. There are 13 residues in the CDR3. The V gene's germline CDR1 is SGDLS and CDR2 YYNGEE. Trimming removed 2 bases from V and 4 bases from J, with 9 bases in between. CDR3 region: CASSVGVAETQYF. The CDR3 nucleotides are TGTGCCAGCAGCGTTGGAGTCGCAGAGACCCAGTACTTC.

The rearrangement joins TRBV6-5 to TRBJ2-2; D might be TRBD1 (5 bases). Per the germline V gene, CDR1 is MNHEY and CDR2 is SVGAGI. Trimming took 6 bases from V and 5 from J, leaving 10 bases between them. The CDR3 is made up of 13 amino acids. CDR3 in DNA: TGTGCCAGCAGGGTAGGGGTGACCGGGGAGCTGTTTTTT. Encoded protein: CASRVGVTGELFF.

This clone appeared a single time. The chain carries TRBV11-3 and TRBJ2-7; tentative D call: TRBD1 (5 bases). Germline lookup yields CDR1 SGHNT and CDR2 YENEEA. V was pared by 2 bases and J by 1 base, with 6 bases between. The CDR3 sequence is 13 residues long. CDR3 sequence (DNA): TGTGCCAGCAGCTTACACAGGTCCTACGAGCAGTACTTC. This sequence encodes CASSLHRSYEQYF.

This chain joins TRBV2 and TRBJ2-7, with 9 bases matching TRBD1. Germline V gives CDR1 SNHLY, CDR2 FYNNEI. The ends lost 10 bases at V and 2 bases at J; junction bases unmatched: 3. This CDR3 spans 12 amino acids. CDR3 sequence (DNA): TGTGCCACCTACAGGGGGCCCTACGAGCAGTACTTC. Its protein product is CATYRGPYEQYF.

This chain's CDR3 is CASSPDRRVGGYTF. CDR3 coding DNA: TGTGCCAGCAGCCCGGACAGACGGGTAGGAGGCTACACCTTC. The chain recombines TRBV4-2 with TRBJ1-2; D may be TRBD1 (6 bases). The germline V gene encodes CDR1 LGHNA and CDR2 YNFKEQ. The ends were cut back, 4 bases at V and 8 bases at J, with 17 bases in the middle. CDR3 length equals 14 residues.

The chain uses TRBV20-1 and TRBJ1-2; no clear D gene. V shed 7 bases and J shed 3 bases, with 6 bases lying between them. The CDR3 is 10 amino acids. Germline values: CDR1 DFQATT, CDR2 SNEGSKA (reference sequence). DNA of the CDR3: TGCAGTGTAGTGGACTATGGCTACACCTTC. It is translated as CSVVDYGYTF.

The chain has TRBV7-6 and TRBJ2-2; perhaps TRBD2 as D (5 bases). This CDR3 contains 16 residues. CDR1 and CDR2 from the germline V gene are SGHVS and FNYEAQ. V was shortened by 1 base and J by 3 bases, with 12 bases between the two germline ends. This CDR3 reads CASSLVRGFHTGELFF. DNA for the CDR3: TGTGCCAGCAGCTTAGTTCGGGGATTCCACACCGGGGAGCTGTTTTTT.

The genes are TRBV5-5 and TRBJ1-6; no clear D gene. V shed 0 bases and J shed 6 bases, with 7 bases lying between them. The CDR3 spans 14 residues. CDR1 and CDR2 from the germline V gene are SGHKS and YYEKEE (reference sequence). The CDR3 is CASSLGRLNSPLHF. CDR3 DNA sequence: TGTGCCAGCAGCTTGGGACGGCTTAATTCACCCCTCCACTTT.

This clone was counted a single time. This sequence joins TRBV6-5 and TRBJ1-2, with 9 bases fitting TRBD1. This CDR3 spans 13 amino acids. Germline V CDR1 and CDR2: MNHEY, SVGAGI. The V segment lost 5 bases and the J segment 11 bases; nucleotides outside the gene matches: 9. CDR3 DNA: TGTGCCAGCAGTCCCCGGGACAGGGAATCATACACCTTC. Translated, it gives CASSPRDRESYTF.

This clone appeared a single time. V gene TRBV18 combines with J gene TRBJ1-1, with 7 bases that match TRBD1. J lost 3 bases, V lost 1 base, and 2 bases had no gene match. CDR1 is KGHSH, CDR2 LQKENI, per germline. The CDR3 has 14 residues. The CDR3 loop reads CASSPLTGDTEAFF. CDR3 bases: TGTGCCAGCTCACCACTTACAGGGGACACTGAAGCTTTCTTT.

The rearrangement uses TRBV7-9 and TRBJ1-1; weak D call: TRBD1 (6 bases). CDR3 length: 13 amino acids. CDR1 and CDR2 (germline): SEHNR, FQNEAQ (reference sequence). The V end was cut by 6 bases, the J end by 4 bases, with 12 bases between. The CDR3: CASSPHRVTEAFF. Here the CDR3 DNA reads TGTGCCAGCAGTCCACACAGGGTCACTGAAGCTTTCTTT.

This chain links TRBV19 with TRBJ2-1, with 9 bases identical to TRBD1. Germline V gene lookup returns CDR1 LNHDA and CDR2 SQIVND (reference sequence). J gave up 5 bases and V 4 bases, and 6 bases lay outside the gene matches. CDR3 length equals 15 residues. CDR3 loop: CASSTYRDRDNEQFF. For the CDR3, the DNA is TGTGCCAGTAGTACATACCGGGACAGGGACAATGAGCAGTTCTTC.

The rearrangement links TRBV11-2 to TRBJ2-1; D might be TRBD1 or TRBD2, each matching 6 bases. The CDR3 contains 17 residues. The V gene's germline CDR1 is SGHAT and CDR2 FQNNGV. The germline V and J ends were trimmed by 3 bases and 3 bases, with 18 bases remaining between them. CDR3 sequence reads: CASSFRRGARRYNEQFF. CDR3 bases: TGTGCCAGCAGCTTCCGTAGGGGGGCTAGACGCTACAATGAGCAGTTCTTC.

This chain connects TRBV5-1 to TRBJ2-2, with 7 bases lining up with TRBD1. Germline-derived CDR1 and CDR2 are SGHRS and YFSETQ. CDR3 length: 15 amino acids. With 5 bases clipped from V and 1 base from J, the junction kept 5 bases outside the gene matches. CDR3 protein: CASRPGGWNTGELFF. Written as DNA, the CDR3 is TGCGCCAGCAGACCAGGGGGATGGAACACCGGGGAGCTGTTTTTT.

This clone has just one count. The chain has TRBV7-8 and TRBJ2-7; tentatively, D is TRBD1 (6 bases). The germline gives CDR1 SGHVS, CDR2 FQNEAQ. This CDR3 comprises 15 residues. Trimming took 5 bases from V and 2 from J, leaving 16 bases between them. Here the CDR3 DNA reads TGTGCCAGCAGCCAATCCATGGGGGCCGCCTACGAGCAGTACTTC. Protein sequence: CASSQSMGAAYEQYF.

The genes are TRBV21-1 and TRBJ1-5. TRBV21-1 is noted as a pseudogene. CDR3 size: 13 residues. The CDR3 DNA sequence: TGTGCCAGCAGCAACGGAGAAAATCAGCCCCAGCATTTT. Amino acid sequence: CASSNGENQPQHF.